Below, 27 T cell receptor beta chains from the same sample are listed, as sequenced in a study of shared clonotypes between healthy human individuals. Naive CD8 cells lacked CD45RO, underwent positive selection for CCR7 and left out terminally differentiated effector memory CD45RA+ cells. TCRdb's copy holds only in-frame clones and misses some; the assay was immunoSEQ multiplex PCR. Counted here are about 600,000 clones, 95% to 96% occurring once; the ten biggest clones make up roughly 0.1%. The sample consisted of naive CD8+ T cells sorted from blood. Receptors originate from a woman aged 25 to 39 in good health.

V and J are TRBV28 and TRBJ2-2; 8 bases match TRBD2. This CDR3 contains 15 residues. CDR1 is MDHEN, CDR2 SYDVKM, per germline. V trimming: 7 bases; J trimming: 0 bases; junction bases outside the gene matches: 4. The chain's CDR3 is CASKRTSSNTGELFF. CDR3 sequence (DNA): TGTGCCAGCAAGAGGACTAGCTCGAACACCGGGGAGCTGTTTTTT.

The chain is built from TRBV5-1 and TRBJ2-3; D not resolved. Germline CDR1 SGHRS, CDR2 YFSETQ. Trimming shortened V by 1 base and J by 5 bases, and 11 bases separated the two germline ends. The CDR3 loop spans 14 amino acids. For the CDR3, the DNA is TGCGCCAGCAGCTTGTTGTCCGTTGGAGATACGCAGTATTTT. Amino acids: CASSLLSVGDTQYF.

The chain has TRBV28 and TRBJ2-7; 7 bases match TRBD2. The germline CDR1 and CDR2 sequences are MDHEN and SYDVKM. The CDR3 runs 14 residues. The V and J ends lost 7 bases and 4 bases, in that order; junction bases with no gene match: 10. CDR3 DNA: TGTGCCAGCACCCCGCCGACTAGCAGATACGAGCAGTACTTC. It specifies CASTPPTSRYEQYF.

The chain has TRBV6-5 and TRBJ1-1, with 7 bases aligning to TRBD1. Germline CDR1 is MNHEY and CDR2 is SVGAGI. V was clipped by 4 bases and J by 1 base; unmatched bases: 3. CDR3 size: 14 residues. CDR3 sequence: CASSFRDRNTEAFF. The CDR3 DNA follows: TGTGCCAGCAGTTTCCGGGACAGGAACACTGAAGCTTTCTTT.

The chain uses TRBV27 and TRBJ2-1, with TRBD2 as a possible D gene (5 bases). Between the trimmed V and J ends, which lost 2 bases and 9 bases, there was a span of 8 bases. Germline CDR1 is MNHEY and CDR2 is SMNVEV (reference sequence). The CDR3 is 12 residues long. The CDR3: CASSLAGSEQFF. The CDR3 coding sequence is TGTGCCAGCAGTTTAGCGGGTAGTGAGCAGTTCTTC.

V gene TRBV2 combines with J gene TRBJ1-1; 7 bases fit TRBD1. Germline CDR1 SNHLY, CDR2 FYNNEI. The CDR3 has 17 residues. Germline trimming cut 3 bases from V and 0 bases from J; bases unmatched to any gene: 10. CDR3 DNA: TGTGCCAGCAGTGAGCTAAAGGGACAGTCGATGAACACTGAAGCTTTCTTT. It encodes CASSELKGQSMNTEAFF.

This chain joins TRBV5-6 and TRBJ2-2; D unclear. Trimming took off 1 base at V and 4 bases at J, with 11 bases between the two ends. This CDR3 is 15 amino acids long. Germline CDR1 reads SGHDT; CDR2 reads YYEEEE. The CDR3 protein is CASSLPERSTGELFF. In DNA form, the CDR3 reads TGTGCCAGCAGCTTGCCGGAGCGAAGCACCGGGGAGCTGTTTTTT.

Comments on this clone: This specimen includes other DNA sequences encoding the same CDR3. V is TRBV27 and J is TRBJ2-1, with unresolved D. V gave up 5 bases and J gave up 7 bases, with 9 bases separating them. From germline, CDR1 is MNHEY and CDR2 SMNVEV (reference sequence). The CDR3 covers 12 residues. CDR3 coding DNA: TGTGCCAGCAGTCCCTTAGGTAATGAGCAGTTCTTC. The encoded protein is CASSPLGNEQFF.

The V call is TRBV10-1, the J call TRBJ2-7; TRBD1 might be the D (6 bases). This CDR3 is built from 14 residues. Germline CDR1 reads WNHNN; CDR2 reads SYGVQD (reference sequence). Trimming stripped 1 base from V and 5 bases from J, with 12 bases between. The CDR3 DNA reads TGCGCCAGCAGTGAGTTAACAGGGAATGACGAGCAGTACTTC. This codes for CASSELTGNDEQYF.

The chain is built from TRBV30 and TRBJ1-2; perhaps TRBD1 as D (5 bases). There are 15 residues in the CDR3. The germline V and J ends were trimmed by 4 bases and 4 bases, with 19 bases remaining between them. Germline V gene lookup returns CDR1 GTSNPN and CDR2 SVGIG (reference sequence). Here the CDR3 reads CAWIRTIRLAYGYTF. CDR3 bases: TGTGCCTGGATTCGGACAATTCGACTTGCCTATGGCTACACCTTC.

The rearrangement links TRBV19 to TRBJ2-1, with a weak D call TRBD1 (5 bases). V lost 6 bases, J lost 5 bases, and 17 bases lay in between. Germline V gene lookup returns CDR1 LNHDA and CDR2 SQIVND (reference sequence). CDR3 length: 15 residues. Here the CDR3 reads CASSVLRGRNNEQFF. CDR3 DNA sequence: TGTGCCAGTAGCGTCCTAAGGGGTCGCAACAATGAGCAGTTCTTC.

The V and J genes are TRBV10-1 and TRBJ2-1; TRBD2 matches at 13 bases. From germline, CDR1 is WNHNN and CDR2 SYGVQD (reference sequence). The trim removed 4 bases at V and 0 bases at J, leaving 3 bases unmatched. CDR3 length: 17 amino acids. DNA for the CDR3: TGCGCCAGCAGTGCCGGGACTAGCGGGAACTCCTACAATGAGCAGTTCTTC. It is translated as CASSAGTSGNSYNEQFF.

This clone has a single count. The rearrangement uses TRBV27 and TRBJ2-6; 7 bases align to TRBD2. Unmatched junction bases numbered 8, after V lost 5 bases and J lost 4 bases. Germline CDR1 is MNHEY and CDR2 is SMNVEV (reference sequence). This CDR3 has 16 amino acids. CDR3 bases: TGTGCCAGCAGTCCATTCGGGGGGTTCGGGGCCAACGTCCTGACTTTC. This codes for CASSPFGGFGANVLTF.

CDR3 coding DNA: TGCGCCAGCGTCGGCGGGAGGGCCGCAGGGGAGCTGTTTTTT. Translating it yields CASVGGRAAGELFF. This rearrangement joins TRBV10-1 to TRBJ2-2, with 9 positions matching TRBD2. The germline CDR1 and CDR2 sequences are WNHNN and SYGVQD (reference sequence). CDR3 size: 14 residues. With V trimmed by 8 bases and J by 8 bases, 9 bases remained unmatched.

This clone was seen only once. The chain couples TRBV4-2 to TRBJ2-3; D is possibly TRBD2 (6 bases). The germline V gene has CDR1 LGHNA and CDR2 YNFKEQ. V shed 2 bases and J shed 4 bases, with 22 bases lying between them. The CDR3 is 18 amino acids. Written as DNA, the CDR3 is TGTGCCAGCAGCCAAACCCTGGGACTCCCGCCGGAGCCAGATACGCAGTATTTT. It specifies CASSQTLGLPPEPDTQYF.

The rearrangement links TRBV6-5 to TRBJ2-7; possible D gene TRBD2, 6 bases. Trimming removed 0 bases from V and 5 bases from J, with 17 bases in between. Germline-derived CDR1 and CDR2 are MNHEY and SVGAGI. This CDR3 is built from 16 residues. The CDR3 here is CASSYSGDWLVDEQYF. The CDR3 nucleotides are TGTGCCAGCAGTTACTCGGGGGACTGGCTGGTAGACGAGCAGTACTTC.

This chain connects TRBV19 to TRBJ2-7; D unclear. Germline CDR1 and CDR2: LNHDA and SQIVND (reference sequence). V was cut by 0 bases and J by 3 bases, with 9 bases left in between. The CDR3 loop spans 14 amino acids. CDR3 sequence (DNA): TGTGCCAGTAGTATAGAGGGTGGCGGCTACGAGCAGTACTTC. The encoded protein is CASSIEGGGYEQYF.

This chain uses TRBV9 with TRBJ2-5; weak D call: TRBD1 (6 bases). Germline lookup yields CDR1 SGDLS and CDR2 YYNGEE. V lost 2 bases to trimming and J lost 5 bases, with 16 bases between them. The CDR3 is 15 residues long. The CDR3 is CASSVVGASRETQYF. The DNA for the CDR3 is TGTGCCAGCAGCGTTGTGGGGGCATCCCGGGAGACCCAGTACTTC.

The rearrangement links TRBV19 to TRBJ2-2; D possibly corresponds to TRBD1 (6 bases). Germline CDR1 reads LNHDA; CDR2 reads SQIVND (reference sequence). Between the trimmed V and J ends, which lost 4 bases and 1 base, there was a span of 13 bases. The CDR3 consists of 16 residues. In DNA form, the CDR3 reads TGTGCCAGTAGTACCTCGGGACAAGTGAACACCGGGGAGCTGTTTTTT. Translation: CASSTSGQVNTGELFF.

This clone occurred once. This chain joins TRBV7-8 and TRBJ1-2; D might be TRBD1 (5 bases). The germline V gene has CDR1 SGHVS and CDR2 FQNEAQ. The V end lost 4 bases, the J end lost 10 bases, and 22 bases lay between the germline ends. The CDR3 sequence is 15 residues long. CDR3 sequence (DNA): TGTGCCAGCAGCTACCAGGTGATGGGGCGAGATGCCTACACCTTC. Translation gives CASSYQVMGRDAYTF.

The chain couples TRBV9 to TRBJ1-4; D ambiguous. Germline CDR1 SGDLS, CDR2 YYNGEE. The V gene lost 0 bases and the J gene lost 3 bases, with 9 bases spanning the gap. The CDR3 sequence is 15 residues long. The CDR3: CASSVGGAPNEKLFF. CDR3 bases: TGTGCCAGCAGCGTAGGGGGAGCGCCTAATGAAAAACTGTTTTTT.

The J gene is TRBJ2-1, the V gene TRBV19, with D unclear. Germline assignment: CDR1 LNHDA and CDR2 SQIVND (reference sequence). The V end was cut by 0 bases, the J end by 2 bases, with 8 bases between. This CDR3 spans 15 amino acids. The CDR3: CASSIDLEAYNEQFF. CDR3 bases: TGTGCCAGTAGTATAGATCTGGAAGCCTACAATGAGCAGTTCTTC. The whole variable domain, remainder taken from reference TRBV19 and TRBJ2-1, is DGGITQSPKYLFRKEGQNVTLSCEQNLNHDAMYWYRQDPGQGLRLIYYSQIVNDFQKGDIAEGYSVSREKKESFPLTVTSAQKNPTAFYLCASSIDLEAYNEQFFGPGTRLTVL.

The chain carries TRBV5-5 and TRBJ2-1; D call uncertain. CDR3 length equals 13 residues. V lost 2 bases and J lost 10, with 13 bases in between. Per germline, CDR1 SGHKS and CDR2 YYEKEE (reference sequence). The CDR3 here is CASSLEESSEQFF. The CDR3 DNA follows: TGTGCCAGCAGCTTAGAAGAGTCCAGCGAGCAGTTCTTC.

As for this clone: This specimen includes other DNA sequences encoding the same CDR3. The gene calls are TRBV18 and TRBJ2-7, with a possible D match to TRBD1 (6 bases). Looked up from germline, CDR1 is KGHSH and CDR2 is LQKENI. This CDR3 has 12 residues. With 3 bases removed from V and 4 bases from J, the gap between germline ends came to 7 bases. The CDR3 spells CASSPRGYEQYF. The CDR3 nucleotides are TGTGCCAGCTCACCGAGGGGGTACGAGCAGTACTTC.

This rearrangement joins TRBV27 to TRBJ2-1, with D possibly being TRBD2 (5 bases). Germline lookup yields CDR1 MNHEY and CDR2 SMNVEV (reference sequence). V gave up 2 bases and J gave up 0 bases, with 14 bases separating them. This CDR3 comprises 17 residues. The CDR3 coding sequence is TGTGCCAGCAGTTTAGAGGTGAGCGGAGGCTCCTACAATGAGCAGTTCTTC. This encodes CASSLEVSGGSYNEQFF.

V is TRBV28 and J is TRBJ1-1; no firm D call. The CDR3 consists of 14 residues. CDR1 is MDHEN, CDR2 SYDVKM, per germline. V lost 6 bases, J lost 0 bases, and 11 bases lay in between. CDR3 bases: TGTGCCAGCAGGTCTACCGAAATGAACACTGAAGCTTTCTTT. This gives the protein CASRSTEMNTEAFF.

DNA of the CDR3: TGCGCCAGCAGCTTGGTTCAGAGCTCCTACAATGAGCAGTTCTTC. Its protein product is CASSLVQSSYNEQFF. The chain uses TRBV5-1 and TRBJ2-1; D is unresolved. In germline, CDR1 is SGHRS, CDR2 YFSETQ. Trimming removed 0 bases at V and 0 bases at J, with 7 bases between. The CDR3 consists of 15 residues.